The clone carrying this TCR beta chain was picked up a small number of times. Its antigen is still unknown. CDR1 and CDR2 (germline): MNHEY, SVGAGI. This CDR3 region has 12 residues. With 6 bases removed from V and 8 bases from J, the gap between germline ends came to 13 bases. Using its own MiXCR run on the reads, TCRdb lists one record per CDR3 protein. The sample lists 100,000 or so distinct CDR3 sequences; 15% to 20% were seen once. This sample was taken from a study of T cell repertoires in cytomegalovirus infection. Study information: An indication of both CMV infection and matching HLA type came from public TCR beta signatures.

General study points: Carriers of CMV plus the relevant HLA were identified by cumulative public TCR beta family frequency. CMV-specific TCR beta clonotypes restricted by HLA-C dominated the ex vivo response.

Material for sequencing was PBMCs. The V call is TRBV6-5, the J call TRBJ2-5; the D gene is possibly TRBD1 (6 bases). This clonotype originated in a human donor in good health (CMV status not recorded). Some clones in this sample may be carry-over from other donors' samples. The chain's CDR3 is CASRHDRITQYF. Written as DNA, the CDR3 is TGTGCCAGCAGGCACGACAGGATTACCCAGTACTTC.